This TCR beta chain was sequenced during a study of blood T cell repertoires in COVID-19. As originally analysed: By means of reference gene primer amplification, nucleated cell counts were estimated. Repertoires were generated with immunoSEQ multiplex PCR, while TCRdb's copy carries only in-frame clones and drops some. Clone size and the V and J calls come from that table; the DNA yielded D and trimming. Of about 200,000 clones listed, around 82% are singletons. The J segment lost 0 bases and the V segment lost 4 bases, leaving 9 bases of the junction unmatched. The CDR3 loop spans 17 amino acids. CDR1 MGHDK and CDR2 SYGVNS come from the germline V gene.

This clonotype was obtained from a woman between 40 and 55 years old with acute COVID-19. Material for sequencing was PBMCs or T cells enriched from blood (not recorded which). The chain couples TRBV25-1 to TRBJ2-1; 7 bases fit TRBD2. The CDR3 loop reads CASSGSSGKSSYNEQFF. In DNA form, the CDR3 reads TGTGCCAGCAGTGGTTCCAGCGGGAAGAGCTCCTACAATGAGCAGTTCTTC.